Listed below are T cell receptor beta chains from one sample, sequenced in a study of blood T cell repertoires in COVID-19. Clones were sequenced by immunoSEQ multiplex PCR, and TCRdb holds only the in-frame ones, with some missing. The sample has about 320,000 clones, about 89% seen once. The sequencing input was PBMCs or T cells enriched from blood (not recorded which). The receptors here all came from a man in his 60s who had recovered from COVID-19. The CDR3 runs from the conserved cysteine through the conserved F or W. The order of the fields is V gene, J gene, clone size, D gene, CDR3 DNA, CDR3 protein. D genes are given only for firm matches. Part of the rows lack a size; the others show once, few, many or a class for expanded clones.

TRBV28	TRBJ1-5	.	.	TGTGCCAGCAGTCCATTCAGGATCCCCGATCAGCCCCAGCATTTT	CASSPFRIPDQPQHF
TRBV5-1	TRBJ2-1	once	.	TGCGCCAGCAGCTCCGAGTCTGGCAATGAGCAGTTCTTC	CASSSESGNEQFF
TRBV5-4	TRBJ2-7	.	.	TGTGCCAGCAGCGGTCTGACTAGCTCCTACGAGCAGTACTTC	CASSGLTSSYEQYF
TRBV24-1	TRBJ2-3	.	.	TGTGCCACCAGCGTTGGGGGCGCGGAATTGAGGGACCAAGCTCCCACAGATACGCAGTATTTT	CATSVGGAELRDQAPTDTQYF
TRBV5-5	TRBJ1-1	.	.	TGTGCCAGCAGCTTGACGGGGGAGAGCGGCACTGAAGCTTTCTTT	CASSLTGESGTEAFF
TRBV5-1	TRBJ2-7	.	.	TGCGCCAGCAGCTTGGGGCGGGACTCCTACGAGCAGTACTTC	CASSLGRDSYEQYF
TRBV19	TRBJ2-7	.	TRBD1	TGTGCCAGTAGTGCCCCGGGACAGGGCTCCCACGAGCAGTACTTC	CASSAPGQGSHEQYF
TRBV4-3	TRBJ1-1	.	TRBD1	TGCGCCAGCAGCCAAGTTGACAGGGGCACTGAAGCTTTCTTT	CASSQVDRGTEAFF
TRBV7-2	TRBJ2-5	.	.	TGTGCCAGCAGCCCTTCAGGCCGGAGCGGGACCCAGTACTTC	CASSPSGRSGTQYF
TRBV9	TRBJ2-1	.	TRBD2	TGTGCCAGCAGCGAGCAAGCGGGGCCTTACAATGAGCAGTTCTTC	CASSEQAGPYNEQFF